Each of the 25 T cell receptor beta chains below was sequenced from the same sample in a study of blood T cells in healthy people across ages. The second PCR ran about 6 to 12 cycles with a sample-barcoded 5' primer and J-beta primers. One entry per CDR3 protein results from TCRdb running MiXCR on the 5' RACE reads. The data contain roughly 730,000 distinct CDR3 sequences, around three fifths of them singletons. Sequenced: blood. The receptor set was obtained from a man between 35 and 55 years old in good health.

This clonotype was seen only a few times. The chain employs TRBV10-3 and TRBJ1-5; D is uncertain. The V end was cut by 6 bases, the J end by 0 bases, with 9 bases between. CDR1 and CDR2 (germline): ENHRY, SYGVKD. This CDR3 is 14 amino acids long. CDR3 bases: TGTGCCATCAGAGGAGATTATAGCAATCAGCCCCAGCATTTT. Protein: CAIRGDYSNQPQHF.

V is TRBV20-1 and J is TRBJ2-3; D might be TRBD1 (6 bases). CDR3 length equals 16 residues. In germline, CDR1 is DFQATT, CDR2 SNEGSKA (reference sequence). The germline V and J ends were trimmed by 3 bases and 1 base, with 17 bases remaining between them. The CDR3 coding sequence is TGCAGTGCTAGCAATTGGGGGCGGACCGGCACAGATACGCAGTATTTT. The encoded protein is CSASNWGRTGTDTQYF.

DNA for the CDR3: TGTGCCAGCGGACAGTCATCATCGAACGAGCAGTACTTC. As protein: CASGQSSSNEQYF. The V and J genes are TRBV6-5 and TRBJ2-4; weak D call: TRBD1 (6 bases). The J call may be wrong; the DNA end is better matched by TRBJ2-7. The CDR3 covers 13 residues. Germline V gives CDR1 MNHEY, CDR2 SVGAGI.

V usage is TRBV4-1 and J usage is TRBJ2-7, with D possibly matching TRBD2 (5 bases). The length of the CDR3 is 14 residues. V lost 0 bases and J lost 0, with 6 bases in between. Germline lookup yields CDR1 MGHRA and CDR2 YSYEKL. In DNA, the CDR3 is TGCGCCAGCAGCCAAGAGGAGGCCTCCTACGAGCAGTACTTC. Protein sequence: CASSQEEASYEQYF.

As for this clonotype: It may be a read error: a sequence one base away is much more abundant. V and J are TRBV27 and TRBJ1-1; a possible D gene is TRBD1 (6 bases). The CDR3 runs to 15 residues. The germline V gene has CDR1 MNHEY and CDR2 SMNVEV (reference sequence). The chain's CDR3 is CASSPPSQGNTKAFF. The CDR3 DNA reads as TGTGCCAGCAGTCCCCCAAGTCAGGGGAACACTAAAGCTTTCTTT.

Concerning this clonotype itself: Mismatch with germline at one junction end may stem from a read error. V and J are TRBV6-2 or TRBV6-3 and TRBJ1-2; D may be TRBD1 (5 bases). Germline V gives CDR1 MNHEY, CDR2 SVGEGT. This CDR3 has 14 amino acids. The CDR3 region is CAGSYLGQMYGYTF. CDR3 in DNA: TGTGCCGGCAGTTACCTTGGACAAATGTACGGCTACACCTTC.

The chain links TRBV20-1 to TRBJ2-1; TRBD2 might be the D (5 bases). CDR3 size: 12 residues. The V gene lost 6 bases and the J gene lost 4 bases, with 10 bases spanning the gap. The germline V gene encodes CDR1 DFQATT and CDR2 SNEGSKA (reference sequence). CDR3 amino acids: CSAETTYNEQFF. CDR3 DNA sequence: TGCAGTGCGGAGACTACTTACAATGAGCAGTTCTTC.

V and J are TRBV12-3 or TRBV12-4 and TRBJ1-2; no clear D. The CDR3 extends over 14 amino acids. V lost 3 bases to trimming and J lost 2 bases, with 10 bases between them. The chain's CDR3 is CASSFNDGNYGYTF. The CDR3 DNA follows: TGTGCCAGCAGTTTTAATGATGGGAACTATGGCTACACCTTC.

CDR3 DNA sequence: TGTGCCAGCAGCTTAGTCGGAGCGGGGGCAGAGACCCAGTACTTC. This translates into CASSLVGAGAETQYF. The gene calls are TRBV7-8 and TRBJ2-5; 8 bases are a match to TRBD2. The CDR3 extends over 15 amino acids. Trimming took 1 base from V and 4 from J; bases not matched to a gene: 5. CDR1 and CDR2 (germline): SGHVS, FQNEAQ.

The gene calls are TRBV10-3 and TRBJ2-1, with TRBD2 as a possible D gene (5 bases). The ends were cut back, 2 bases at V and 9 bases at J, with 14 bases in the middle. CDR3 size: 14 residues. The V gene's germline CDR1 is ENHRY and CDR2 SYGVKD. CDR3 nucleotides: TGTGCCATCAGTGAGATTGACGGGGTCAGTGAGCAGTTCTTC. Amino acid sequence: CAISEIDGVSEQFF.

The chain carries TRBV10-3 and TRBJ1-5, with D perhaps matching TRBD1 (5 bases). This CDR3 is built from 13 residues. CDR1 and CDR2 (germline): ENHRY, SYGVKD. The germline V and J ends were trimmed by 5 bases and 5 bases, with 10 bases remaining between them. The CDR3 sequence: CAISRGVDQPQHF. DNA for the CDR3: TGTGCCATCAGTAGGGGTGTAGATCAGCCCCAGCATTTT.

This rearrangement joins TRBV7-9 to TRBJ2-1, with a weak D call TRBD1 (6 bases). The CDR3 runs to 13 residues. Germline CDR1 is SEHNR and CDR2 is FQNEAQ (reference sequence). Between the trimmed V and J ends, which lost 6 bases and 4 bases, there was a span of 10 bases. The DNA for the CDR3 is TGTGCCAGCAGGGACAGAGAATACAATGAGCAGTTCTTC. Protein sequence: CASRDREYNEQFF. The whole variable domain, filled in from reference TRBV7-9 and TRBJ2-1, reads DTGVSQNPRHKITKRGQNVTFRCDPISEHNRLYWYRQTLGQGPEFLTYFQNEAQLEKSRLLSDRFSAERPKGSFSTLEIQRTEQGDSAMYLCASRDREYNEQFFGPGTRLTVL.

V and J are TRBV9 and TRBJ2-5, with TRBD2 matching over 8 bases. The CDR3 spans 16 residues. The junction had 6 bases not matched to a gene; V was cut back by 0 bases and J by 2 bases. Looked up from germline, CDR1 is SGDLS and CDR2 is YYNGEE. The CDR3 here is CASSVGAGGTQETQYF. The DNA of the CDR3 is TGTGCCAGCAGCGTAGGGGCGGGAGGCACACAAGAGACCCAGTACTTC.

V is TRBV20-1 and J is TRBJ2-3; 8 bases are shared with TRBD2. The CDR3 is made up of 15 amino acids. Per germline, CDR1 DFQATT and CDR2 SNEGSKA (reference sequence). The CDR3 loop reads CSPTRPSGSTDTQYF. The CDR3 nucleotides read TGCAGCCCTACACGACCTAGCGGGAGCACAGATACGCAGTATTTT.

The chain carries TRBV15 and TRBJ2-1; TRBD2 is a possible D gene (5 bases). The CDR3 has 14 amino acids. Germline V gene lookup returns CDR1 LNHNV and CDR2 YYDKDF (reference sequence). The V gene lost 3 bases and the J gene lost 9 bases, with 15 bases spanning the gap. CDR3 sequence: CATSRPEGPGEQFF. The CDR3 nucleotides are TGTGCCACCAGCAGGCCTGAGGGTCCGGGTGAGCAGTTCTTC.

The chain employs TRBV11-1 and TRBJ2-6; D might be TRBD2 (5 bases). The germline V and J ends were trimmed by 2 bases and 0 bases, with 29 bases remaining between them. This CDR3 is built from 23 residues. The germline CDR1 and CDR2 sequences are SGHAT and FQDESV (reference sequence). The CDR3 nucleotides read TGTGCCAGCAGCTTACTCTCCAGCGGAGACATCCCTTTCCTCGGCTCTGGGGCCAACGTCCTGACTTTC. Protein product: CASSLLSSGDIPFLGSGANVLTF.

The chain uses TRBV4-2 and TRBJ2-1; 10 nucleotides align to TRBD2. V gave up 4 bases and J gave up 6 bases; unmatched junction bases: 12. The germline gives CDR1 LGHNA, CDR2 YNFKEQ. This CDR3 is built from 17 residues. The CDR3 nucleotides read TGTGCCAGCAGCCGCACTCAAACAGCGGGGGGGGTCAATGAGCAGTTCTTC. Translating gives CASSRTQTAGGVNEQFF.

The chain recombines TRBV24-1 with TRBJ2-5, with 7 bases fitting TRBD1. The V gene's germline CDR1 is KGHDR and CDR2 SFDVKD. The trim removed 3 bases at V and 2 bases at J, leaving 8 bases unmatched. CDR3 length: 16 residues. The CDR3 loop is CATSDPATGIQETQYF. The DNA of the CDR3 is TGTGCCACCAGTGATCCAGCGACAGGGATTCAAGAGACCCAGTACTTC.

The chain uses TRBV3-1 and TRBJ1-6; D may be TRBD1 (5 bases). V lost 1 base and J lost 11, with 12 bases in between. Per germline, CDR1 LGHDT and CDR2 YNNKEL (reference sequence). CDR3 size: 14 residues. The CDR3: CASSQGDGGTPLHF. The CDR3, as DNA: TGTGCCAGCAGCCAAGGGGATGGGGGGACACCCCTCCACTTT.

This clonotype was detected only a few times. The V and J genes are TRBV13 and TRBJ2-4; TRBD2 matches at 11 bases. Near its end, the DNA agrees better with TRBJ2-5, so the J call may be wrong. The CDR3 sequence is 14 residues long. The germline gives CDR1 PRHDT, CDR2 FYEKMQ (reference sequence). CDR3 coding DNA: TGTGCCAGCAGCACTAGCGGGGGACGAGAGACCCAGTACTTC. This codes for CASSTSGGRETQYF.

This clonotype was counted only a few times. The rearrangement uses TRBV6-5 and TRBJ2-3, with a weak D call TRBD2 (6 bases). The CDR3 loop spans 15 amino acids. Trimming took off 5 bases at V and 5 bases at J, with 17 bases between the two ends. Germline V gives CDR1 MNHEY, CDR2 SVGAGI. In nucleotides, the CDR3 is TGTGCCAGCAGTACCGGGACTGGGGATGTAGATACGCAGTATTTT. This gives the protein CASSTGTGDVDTQYF.

V and J are TRBV7-3 and TRBJ2-2; D remains unclear. This CDR3 contains 13 residues. Germline CDR1 is SGHTA and CDR2 is FQGTGA. V lost 4 bases, J lost 6 bases, and 9 bases lay in between. The DNA for the CDR3 is TGTGCCAGCAGCTCTTCCGCGGCCGGGGAGCTGTTTTTT. It is translated as CASSSSAAGELFF.

CDR3 amino acids: CASSSSGQGYNEQFF. CDR3 DNA: TGTGCCAGCAGTTCATCTGGACAGGGTTACAATGAGCAGTTCTTC. The chain uses TRBV27 and TRBJ2-1; 8 bases are shared with TRBD1. The CDR3 is 15 amino acids. The V segment lost 4 bases and the J segment 4 bases; nucleotides outside the gene matches: 6. The germline CDR1 and CDR2 sequences are MNHEY and SMNVEV (reference sequence).

This clonotype was seen more than once but under ten times. The chain uses TRBV27 and TRBJ2-3; 8 bases align to TRBD2. Per the germline V gene, CDR1 is MNHEY and CDR2 is SMNVEV (reference sequence). The junction had 15 bases not matched to a gene; V was cut back by 5 bases and J by 2 bases. This CDR3 is 18 amino acids long. The CDR3 nucleotides are TGTGCCAGCAGTCACACCGTGGGGCTAGCGGGTTACACAGATACGCAGTATTTT. Translating gives CASSHTVGLAGYTDTQYF.

The chain has TRBV28 and TRBJ2-4; perhaps TRBD1 as D (6 bases). This CDR3 is 15 amino acids long. Germline V gives CDR1 MDHEN, CDR2 SYDVKM. Trimming shortened V by 2 bases and J by 7 bases, and 15 bases separated the two germline ends. The CDR3 sequence is CASSLVGRGRNIQYF. The CDR3 nucleotides are TGTGCCAGCAGTTTAGTCGGCAGGGGAAGGAACATTCAGTACTTC.